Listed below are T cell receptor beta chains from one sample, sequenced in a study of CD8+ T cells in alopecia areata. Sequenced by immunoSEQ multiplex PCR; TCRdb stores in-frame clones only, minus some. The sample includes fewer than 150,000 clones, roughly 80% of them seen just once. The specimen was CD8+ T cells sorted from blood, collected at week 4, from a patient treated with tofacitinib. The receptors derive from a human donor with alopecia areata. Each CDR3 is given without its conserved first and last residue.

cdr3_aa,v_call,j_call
ASSFWGTGHEQY,TRBV5-1,TRBJ2-7
SVPTGAGYT,TRBV29-1,TRBJ1-2
ASSLTSGGYEQF,TRBV13,TRBJ2-1
AWSVGTGGNEQY,TRBV30,TRBJ2-7
ASRGESNEQY,TRBV13,TRBJ2-7
ASSSLTGSGSPLH,TRBV7-8,TRBJ1-6
ASSQWKVDEQY,TRBV4-3,TRBJ2-7
ASSLARGLYNEQF,TRBV7-6,TRBJ2-1
ASSTMPGGNNEQF,TRBV5-4,TRBJ2-1
ASSSRDTPYEQY,TRBV7-9,TRBJ2-7
ASSRTGGRETQY,TRBV7-9,TRBJ2-5
ASSLGTSFSTDTQY,TRBV5-6,TRBJ2-3
AWSVLWQRYYNEQF,TRBV30,TRBJ2-1
ASSLRRLGTEAF,TRBV5-1,TRBJ1-1
ASKAASGGAAGDTQY,TRBV28,TRBJ2-3
ASSSLAEKHTGELF,TRBV19,TRBJ2-2
ASSLITSGGEDEQF,TRBV27,TRBJ2-1
ASSQDRGGAKNIQY,TRBV4-3,TRBJ2-4
ASDTRESGANEQF,TRBV5-6,TRBJ2-1
AWNSGTQY,TRBV30,TRBJ2-5
ASMGPGQGDNEQF,TRBV2,TRBJ2-1
ASSLRGIPSGYT,TRBV13,TRBJ1-2
SVKRYYEQY,TRBV20-1,TRBJ2-7
ASSLVSQQETQY,TRBV7-2,TRBJ2-5
ASSEELRSGWYNEQF,TRBV25-1,TRBJ2-1
ASSPSRETEAF,TRBV28,TRBJ1-1
ASSQASGGDPYEQY,TRBV27,TRBJ2-7
ASSRNRETFLQETQY,TRBV5-6,TRBJ2-5
ASSPGLAEDNEQF,TRBV7-2,TRBJ2-1
ASSSGGGPQETQY,TRBV6-5,TRBJ2-5
ASSQERGEAKNIQY,TRBV4-1,TRBJ2-4
SVEADTQY,TRBV29-1,TRBJ2-3
ASATSGGSSYEQY,TRBV6-5,TRBJ2-7
ASSQSTGPPYEQY,TRBV4-1,.
ATSRDLGLAGEQY,TRBV15,TRBJ2-7
SVLTGGTEAF,TRBV29-1,TRBJ1-1
AISYRESHEAF,TRBV10-3,TRBJ1-1
SVGFNGYEQY,TRBV29-1,TRBJ2-7
ASSETVDSFEAF,TRBV4-1,TRBJ1-1
ASSQGTPGGQPQH,TRBV4-1,TRBJ1-5